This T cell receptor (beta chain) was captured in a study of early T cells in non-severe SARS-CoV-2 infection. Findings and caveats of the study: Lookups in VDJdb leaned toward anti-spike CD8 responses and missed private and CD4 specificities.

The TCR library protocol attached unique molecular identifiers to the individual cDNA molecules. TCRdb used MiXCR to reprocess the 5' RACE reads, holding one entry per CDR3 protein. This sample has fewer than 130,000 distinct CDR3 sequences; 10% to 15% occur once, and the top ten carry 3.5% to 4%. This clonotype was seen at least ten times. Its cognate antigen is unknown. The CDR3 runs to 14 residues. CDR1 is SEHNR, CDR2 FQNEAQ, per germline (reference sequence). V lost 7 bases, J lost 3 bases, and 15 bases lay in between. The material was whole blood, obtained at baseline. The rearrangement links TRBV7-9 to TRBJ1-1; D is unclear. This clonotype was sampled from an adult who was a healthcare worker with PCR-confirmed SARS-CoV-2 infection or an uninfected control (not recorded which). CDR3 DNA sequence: TGTGCCAGCACCCTACTCCGACGGGACACTGAAGCTTTCTTT. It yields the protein CASTLLRRDTEAFF.